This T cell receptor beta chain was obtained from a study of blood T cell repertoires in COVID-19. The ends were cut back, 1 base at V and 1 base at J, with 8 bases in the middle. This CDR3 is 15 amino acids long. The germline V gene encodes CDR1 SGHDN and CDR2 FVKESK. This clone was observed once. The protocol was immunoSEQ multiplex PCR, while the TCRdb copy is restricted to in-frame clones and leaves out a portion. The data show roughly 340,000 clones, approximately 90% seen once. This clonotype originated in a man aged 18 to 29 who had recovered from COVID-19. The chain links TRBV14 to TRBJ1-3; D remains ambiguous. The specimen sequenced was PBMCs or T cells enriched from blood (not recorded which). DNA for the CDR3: TGTGCCAGCAGCCAAGGCGTAGAATCTGGAAACACCATATATTTT. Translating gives CASSQGVESGNTIYF.